These T cell receptor beta chains were read from a single sample in a study of PD-1 blockade in classical Hodgkin lymphoma. Clones were sequenced by immunoSEQ multiplex PCR, and TCRdb holds only the in-frame ones, with some missing. The sample consists of more than 45,000 clones, around two thirds of them appearing once. The sample in question was peripheral blood mononuclear cells (PBMCs), obtained before the second cycle of nivolumab. The origin of the receptors is a human donor with classical Hodgkin lymphoma. The CDR3 runs from the conserved cysteine through the conserved F or W. The D gene is left open where the match is weak. Size is omitted from some rows. Given values are once, few, many or a class for expanded clones.

>TRBD1|TRBV7-2|TRBJ2-5|NA
CASSLGGQGIETQYF
TGTGCCAGCAGCTTAGGGGGACAGGGTATCGAGACCCAGTACTTC
>NA|TRBV7-3|TRBJ2-1|NA
CASSLKPGVGNEQFF
TGTGCCAGCAGCTTAAAACCCGGAGTTGGCAATGAGCAGTTCTTC
>NA|TRBV30|TRBJ1-1|NA
CAWRTQMNTEAFF
TGTGCCTGGAGAACACAGATGAACACTGAAGCTTTCTTT
>NA|TRBV6-1|TRBJ2-3|NA
CASSEYDRTDTQYF
TGTGCCAGCAGTGAATATGACCGCACAGATACGCAGTATTTT
>NA|TRBV5-5|TRBJ2-5|NA
CASSFRDAGRETQYF
TGTGCCAGCAGCTTTCGGGACGCGGGGAGAGAGACCCAGTACTTC
>NA|TRBV27|TRBJ2-3|NA
CASSFRRADTQYF
TGTGCCAGCAGTTTTAGGCGGGCAGATACGCAGTATTTT
>TRBD1|TRBV27|TRBJ1-1|once
CASSLERRDRVPPGAFF
TGTGCCAGCAGTTTAGAGAGGCGGGACAGGGTACCACCGGGTGCTTTCTTT
>NA|TRBV7-9|TRBJ2-1|NA
CASTLGSVGNEQFF
TGTGCCAGCACCTTAGGGTCGGTGGGTAATGAGCAGTTCTTC
>NA|TRBV30|TRBJ2-3|many
CAWSRLSRSTDTQYF
TGTGCCTGGAGCAGATTATCGAGGAGCACAGATACGCAGTATTTT
>TRBD1|TRBV7-9|TRBJ2-4|NA
CASSPGTGGIIQYF
TGTGCCAGCAGCCCCGGGACAGGGGGTATCATTCAGTACTTC
>TRBD1|TRBV10-2|TRBJ2-7|NA
CASSESTGLGQGKLYEQYF
TGCGCCAGCAGTGAGTCGACGGGTTTAGGACAGGGGAAGCTATACGAGCAGTACTTC
>TRBD2|TRBV30|TRBJ2-7|NA
CAWSPTSGSYEQYF
TGTGCCTGGAGTCCTACTAGCGGGAGCTACGAGCAGTACTTC
>NA|TRBV4-3|TRBJ2-5|once
CASSQDPERETQYF
TGCGCCAGCAGCCAAGATCCGGAGAGGGAGACCCAGTACTTC
>NA|TRBV27|TRBJ2-1|NA
CASSLARLQEQFF
TGTGCCAGCAGTTTAGCCCGACTCCAGGAGCAGTTCTTC
>TRBD1|TRBV7-3|TRBJ2-5|few
CASSLGSGQQETQYF
TGTGCCAGCAGCTTAGGGTCGGGACAGCAAGAGACCCAGTACTTC
>NA|TRBV11-3|TRBJ2-1|NA
CASSLGWNEQFF
TGTGCCAGCAGCTTAGGGTGGAATGAGCAGTTCTTC
>TRBD1|TRBV7-9|TRBJ1-2|NA
CASSLAETGGRYGYTF
TGTGCCAGCAGCTTAGCGGAGACAGGGGGACGGTATGGCTACACCTTC
>NA|TRBV7-2|TRBJ2-3|NA
CASSFDRFTDTQYF
TGTGCCAGCAGCTTTGACAGATTCACAGATACGCAGTATTTT
>NA|TRBV14|TRBJ1-1|few
CASSQEGPREAFF
TGTGCCAGCAGCCAAGAAGGCCCCCGAGAAGCTTTCTTT
>NA|TRBV19|TRBJ1-2|NA
CASSMDYYGYTF
TGTGCCAGTAGTATGGACTACTATGGCTACACCTTC
>TRBD1|TRBV30|TRBJ2-2|NA
CAWSQGAAANTGELFF
TGTGCCTGGAGTCAGGGGGCGGCTGCGAACACCGGGGAGCTGTTTTTT
>NA|TRBV7-6|TRBJ2-7|NA
CASSRLPGSYEQYF
TGTGCCAGCAGCCGCCTCCCGGGCTCCTACGAGCAGTACTTC
>NA|TRBV5-1|TRBJ1-2|NA
CASSLALGAVAGYTF
TGCGCCAGCAGCTTGGCATTAGGAGCAGTAGCCGGCTACACCTTC